The 9 T cell receptor beta chains below all came from one sample that was sequenced in a study of T cell changes during pregnancy in multiple sclerosis (dated by TCRdb to between 2018 and 2021). Library construction relied on the immunoSEQ multiplex PCR assay. The table comes from immuneACCESS by way of TCRdb, which keeps in-frame sequences with V and J called. Part of the clones is missing from these tables; in studies checked, under half for an unresolved V gene and the rest for unknown reasons. The sample yields under 40,000 clones; 90% were counted once. More than 4.5% of the sample goes to the ten largest clones. The sample here was peripheral blood, taken in the third trimester of pregnancy. The receptors were sampled from a female donor in good health, enrolled as a control in a pregnancy study.

The V and J genes are TRBV5-1 and TRBJ2-7; D is possibly TRBD2 (6 bases). Germline CDR1 is SGHRS and CDR2 is YFSETQ. This CDR3 region has 15 residues. V lost 0 bases to trimming and J lost 3 bases, with 13 bases between them. Here the CDR3 DNA reads TGCGCCAGCAGCTTGGCCGGGGGTCTTCACTACGAGCAGTACTTC. Protein sequence: CASSLAGGLHYEQYF.

The chain employs TRBV15 and TRBJ1-5; D is possibly TRBD1 (6 bases). Trimming took off 0 bases at V and 9 bases at J, with 27 bases between the two ends. The CDR3 loop spans 19 amino acids. Germline assignment: CDR1 LNHNV and CDR2 YYDKDF (reference sequence). The CDR3 spells CATSRDRPGQPGGGWPQHF. The CDR3 DNA is TGTGCCACCAGCAGAGATCGACCTGGACAGCCAGGTGGAGGTTGGCCCCAGCATTTT.

The rearrangement links TRBV6-5 to TRBJ1-1, with 9 bases identical to TRBD1. The germline CDR1 and CDR2 sequences are MNHEY and SVGAGI. The CDR3 contains 15 residues. Trimming removed 6 bases from V and 1 base from J; junction bases left unmatched: 6. The DNA of the CDR3 is TGTGCCAGCAGGGAGACAGGGGGGAGGAACACTGAAGCTTTCTTT. This sequence encodes CASRETGGRNTEAFF.

The rearrangement joins TRBV4-3 to TRBJ2-7; TRBD1 aligns across 8 bases. CDR1 is LGHNA, CDR2 YSLEER, per germline. V shed 4 bases and J 4 bases; nucleotides not matched to a gene: 12. The CDR3 sequence is 16 residues long. The CDR3 loop is CASSRSTGTGTYEQYF. The DNA of the CDR3 is TGCGCCAGCAGCCGCAGCACCGGGACAGGAACGTACGAGCAGTACTTC.

A single count supports this clone. The CDR3 region is CSVVQGIYGYTF. The CDR3 coding sequence is TGCAGCGTAGTACAGGGGATCTATGGCTACACCTTC. The rearrangement uses TRBV29-1 and TRBJ1-2, with 7 bases that match TRBD1. With V trimmed by 6 bases and J by 4 bases, 5 bases remained unmatched. The CDR3 totals 12 residues. The germline V gene has CDR1 SQVTM and CDR2 ANQGSEA.

The genes are TRBV7-9 and TRBJ1-3; D might be TRBD1 (6 bases). CDR1 is SEHNR, CDR2 FQNEAQ, per germline (reference sequence). CDR3 size: 14 residues. The V end lost 5 bases, the J end lost 4 bases, and 12 bases lay between the germline ends. CDR3: CASSPAGAGNTIYF. CDR3 in DNA: TGTGCCAGCAGCCCTGCAGGGGCCGGAAACACCATATATTTT.

This clone was found once. The chain carries TRBV13 and TRBJ2-3, with 14 positions matching TRBD2. In germline, CDR1 is PRHDT, CDR2 FYEKMQ (reference sequence). This CDR3 region has 16 residues. The V segment lost 2 bases and the J segment 8 bases; nucleotides outside the gene matches: 6. CDR3 in DNA: TGTGCCAGCAGCTTACGGACTAGCGGGGGGCTCCTTACGCAGTATTTT. Its protein product is CASSLRTSGGLLTQYF. The variable domain in full, with the rest retrieved from reference TRBV13 and TRBJ2-3, is AAGVIQSPRHLIKEKRETATLKCYPIPRHDTVYWYQQGPGQDPQFLISFYEKMQSDKGSIPDRFSAQQFSDYHSELNMSSLELGDSALYFCASSLRTSGGLLTQYFGPGTRLTVL.

This rearrangement joins TRBV28 to TRBJ1-2, with 7 positions matching TRBD1. This CDR3 is built from 14 residues. Germline values: CDR1 MDHEN, CDR2 SYDVKM. The V segment lost 2 bases and the J segment 2 bases; nucleotides outside the gene matches: 2. CDR3 region: CASSLGGQNYGYTF. CDR3 DNA: TGTGCCAGCAGTTTAGGGGGACAGAACTATGGCTACACCTTC.

This clone was seen only once. J is TRBJ1-3 and V is TRBV18; D is undetermined. CDR1 KGHSH and CDR2 LQKENI come from the germline V gene. The CDR3 totals 19 residues. V lost 3 bases and J 0 bases, leaving 21 bases between the germline ends. CDR3 in DNA: TGTGCCAGCTCACCTAGAATTCTCACCGTAAAGAGCTCTGGAAACACCATATATTTT. Protein: CASSPRILTVKSSGNTIYF.